Sequencing of this T cell receptor (beta chain) was carried out in a study of Ad26.COV2.S vaccination and SARS-CoV-2 variants. Study overall: Once, or twice with 56 days between doses, Ad26.COV2.S was given intramuscularly.

The CDR3 extends over 10 amino acids. Treatment specified: around 19 received Ad26.COV2.S at low or high dose, single or two shots; about 5 received placebo; per-sample allocation not given. Collection of samples fell on day 63 after the first vaccine or placebo injection. Notes on this clone: Its antigen is unidentified.

The method was immunoSEQ multiplex PCR; TCRdb's version includes in-frame clones alone and lacks a portion of them. The data contain about 420,000 clones, 85% to 90% of them singletons. General observations from the study: Non-spike TCR breadth was similar in vaccine and placebo recipients.

Specimen: peripheral blood, collected in a trial of Ad26.COV2.S vaccine versus placebo. The clonotype comes from a person between 18 and 65 years old who received the Ad26.COV2.S COVID-19 vaccine or a placebo. The V gene is TRBV21-1, the J gene TRBJ2-5; the table gives TRBD2 as D, unverified against the DNA. TRBV21-1 is a recognized pseudogene. CDR3 protein: CASRGRDRYF. The CDR3 DNA reads as TGTGCCAGCCGGGGTAGGGATCGGTACTTC.